This T cell receptor beta chain emerged from a study of shared clonotypes between healthy human individuals. The overall study: Three plates were used per donor for CD4 naive, three for CD4 memory, two for CD8 naive and one for CD8 memory.

The method was immunoSEQ multiplex PCR; TCRdb's version includes in-frame clones alone and lacks a portion of them. The sample contains under 600,000 clones, 90% to 97% of which appear only once. Germline V gene sequence: CDR1 SGHRS, CDR2 YFSETQ. Trimming took off 1 base at V and 3 bases at J, with 11 bases between the two ends. The CDR3 sequence is 14 residues long. The sequenced material came from naive CD4+ T cells sorted from blood. Specified subset: CD45RA+ positively selected. This clonotype was obtained from a woman younger than 45 in good health. V gene TRBV5-1 combines with J gene TRBJ2-7, with D possibly being TRBD2 (5 bases). The CDR3 protein is CASSLSPGDYEQYF. In nucleotides, the CDR3 is TGCGCCAGCAGCTTGTCGCCCGGGGACTACGAGCAGTACTTC.